A single sample gave rise to the 23 T cell receptor beta chains below, sequenced in a study of blood T cell repertoires in COVID-19. Sequenced by immunoSEQ multiplex PCR; TCRdb stores in-frame clones only, minus some. The table lists over 90,000 clones, around 67% of them singletons. Sequenced sample: peripheral blood. The source is a man between 70 and 80 years old with COVID-19, enrolled during active disease.

The chain combines TRBV6-2 or TRBV6-3 with TRBJ2-3; D unresolved. V gave up 4 bases and J gave up 3 bases, with 20 bases separating them. This CDR3 spans 17 amino acids. Germline assignment: CDR1 MNHEY and CDR2 SVGEGT. CDR3 amino acids: CASSFGTTDPGTDTQYF. For the CDR3, the DNA is TGTGCCAGCAGTTTTGGAACTACTGACCCTGGTACAGATACGCAGTATTTT.

In its sample, this clone was seen a few times. The sample contains more than one DNA sequence encoding this CDR3. This chain connects TRBV5-1 to TRBJ2-1, with D perhaps matching TRBD2 (5 bases). V lost 8 bases, J lost 0 bases, and 9 bases lay in between. The CDR3 loop spans 13 amino acids. Germline CDR1 is SGHRS and CDR2 is YFSETQ. This CDR3 is CASTRDSYNEQFF. The CDR3 DNA reads as TGCGCCAGTACCCGGGACTCCTACAATGAGCAGTTCTTC.

The CDR3 DNA is TGTGCCACCTCGCGACAGGGGCCAGGGGAGCAGTTCTTC. Translation: CATSRQGPGEQFF. The V gene is TRBV24-1, the J gene TRBJ2-1, with TRBD1 matching over 8 bases. V was clipped by 9 bases and J by 10 bases; unmatched bases: 10. Looked up from germline, CDR1 is KGHDR and CDR2 is SFDVKD. The CDR3 extends over 13 amino acids.

This sequence joins TRBV30 and TRBJ2-3; TRBD2 might be the D (6 bases). CDR3 size: 16 residues. Germline V gene sequence: CDR1 GTSNPN, CDR2 SVGIG (reference sequence). Trimming removed 4 bases from V and 2 bases from J, with 19 bases in between. CDR3 residues: CAWTPLLGGDTDTQYF. CDR3 DNA sequence: TGTGCCTGGACTCCCCTCCTTGGCGGGGACACAGATACGCAGTATTTT.

This clone was seen just once. The chain employs TRBV28 and TRBJ2-7; D unclear. The CDR3 length is 20 residues. CDR1 and CDR2 from the germline V gene are MDHEN and SYDVKM. The V end was cut by 2 bases, the J end by 2 bases, with 28 bases between. The CDR3 protein is CASSLNWVGSHNSRPYEQYF. The DNA of the CDR3 is TGTGCCAGCAGTTTAAATTGGGTGGGCAGTCATAACTCGAGACCCTACGAGCAGTACTTC.

The rearrangement links TRBV14 to TRBJ2-4; the D gene is possibly TRBD1 (5 bases). V was trimmed by 0 bases and J by 5 bases, leaving 11 bases between them. Germline V gene data show CDR1 as SGHDN and CDR2 as FVKESK. The CDR3 covers 15 residues. The DNA of the CDR3 is TGTGCCAGCAGCCAAGAACGGGCCAGGGAAAACATTCAGTACTTC. Protein product: CASSQERARENIQYF.

This clone appeared once. V usage is TRBV2 and J usage is TRBJ1-5, with 8 bases identical to TRBD1. Germline values: CDR1 SNHLY, CDR2 FYNNEI. The V segment lost 7 bases and the J segment 9 bases; nucleotides outside the gene matches: 8. The CDR3 loop spans 13 amino acids. The CDR3 reads CASIRGQGLPQHF. CDR3 sequence (DNA): TGTGCCAGCATTCGAGGACAGGGATTGCCCCAGCATTTT.

The chain couples TRBV24-1 to TRBJ1-3; possible D gene TRBD1, 5 bases. CDR3 length: 15 residues. Germline CDR1 KGHDR, CDR2 SFDVKD. V was trimmed by 3 bases and J by 2 bases, leaving 10 bases between them. CDR3 DNA: TGTGCCACCAGTGATACCCGGGGGGCTGGAAACACCATATATTTT. Its protein is CATSDTRGAGNTIYF.

This sequence joins TRBV24-1 and TRBJ2-2; TRBD2 is a possible D gene (6 bases). The CDR3 has 19 amino acids. Trimming left V 1 base short and J 6 bases short, with 23 bases between. Germline V gives CDR1 KGHDR, CDR2 SFDVKD. The CDR3 spells CATSDFSARRGTGPGELFF. CDR3 DNA: TGTGCCACCAGTGATTTCTCGGCTCGGCGCGGGACCGGACCCGGGGAGCTGTTTTTT.

The CDR3 here is CASSYGGGVYEQYF. CDR3 sequence (DNA): TGTGCCAGCAGTTACGGGGGGGGAGTTTACGAGCAGTACTTC. This chain connects TRBV6-6 to TRBJ2-7; 7 bases agree with TRBD2. Losses at the gene ends were 2 bases for V and 4 bases for J; bases not matched to a gene: 5. The CDR3 spans 14 residues. Germline V gene sequence: CDR1 MNHNY, CDR2 SVGAGI (reference sequence).

V is TRBV27 and J is TRBJ2-3; 9 bases fit TRBD1. V lost 1 base, J lost 1 base, and 3 bases stayed unmatched. Germline values: CDR1 MNHEY, CDR2 SMNVEV (reference sequence). The CDR3 contains 16 residues. The CDR3 sequence is CASSLLRDRGTDTQYF. The CDR3 DNA reads as TGTGCCAGCAGTTTATTAAGGGACAGGGGCACAGATACGCAGTATTTT.

This clone has a single count. This chain links TRBV18 with TRBJ2-7, with D possibly being TRBD1 (6 bases). V was shortened by 3 bases and J by 2 bases, with 8 bases between the two germline ends. Germline CDR1 reads KGHSH; CDR2 reads LQKENI. This CDR3 is 13 amino acids long. CDR3 amino acids: CASSPTGTYEQYF. The CDR3 DNA reads TGTGCCAGCTCACCGACAGGAACCTACGAGCAGTACTTC.

This chain joins TRBV15 and TRBJ2-7; TRBD2 agrees at 11 bases. The CDR3 loop spans 16 amino acids. V lost 0 bases, J lost 7 bases, and 8 bases stayed unmatched. Germline values: CDR1 LNHNV, CDR2 YYDKDF (reference sequence). The CDR3 spells CATSRDPTSGSYEQYF. CDR3 coding DNA: TGTGCCACCAGCAGAGACCCTACTAGCGGGAGCTATGAGCAGTACTTC.

This clone was seen a handful of times. The chain combines TRBV18 with TRBJ2-4; no reliable D call. V lost 1 base to trimming and J lost 4 bases, with 11 bases between them. Germline lookup yields CDR1 KGHSH and CDR2 LQKENI. The length of the CDR3 is 15 residues. The CDR3 DNA sequence: TGTGCCAGCTCACCACAAGTCGCTCAGAAAAACATTCAGTACTTC. This codes for CASSPQVAQKNIQYF.

This rearrangement joins TRBV29-1 to TRBJ2-5, with 8 nucleotides matching TRBD1. The V segment lost 3 bases and the J segment 4 bases; nucleotides outside the gene matches: 4. Germline V gene lookup returns CDR1 SQVTM and CDR2 ANQGSEA. The length of the CDR3 is 13 residues. The CDR3 spells CSVDLTGAETQYF. The CDR3 DNA is TGCAGCGTTGATTTGACAGGGGCAGAGACCCAGTACTTC.

This clone has a handful of counts. The chain has TRBV5-1 and TRBJ2-3; 10 nucleotides line up with TRBD2. V was clipped by 0 bases and J by 2 bases; unmatched bases: 12. Per germline, CDR1 SGHRS and CDR2 YFSETQ. This CDR3 comprises 19 residues. The CDR3 loop reads CASSLVPRGAGGLTDTQYF. CDR3 sequence (DNA): TGCGCCAGCAGCTTGGTCCCCAGGGGAGCGGGAGGGCTCACAGATACGCAGTATTTT.

As to this clone: The same CDR3 can be traced to other DNA sequences in this sample. The genes are TRBV28 and TRBJ2-7; a possible D gene is TRBD2 (6 bases). The V end lost 6 bases, the J end lost 1 base, and 13 bases lay between the germline ends. CDR3 length equals 14 residues. Germline V gene sequence: CDR1 MDHEN, CDR2 SYDVKM. This CDR3 is CASSPGGLSYEQYF. The CDR3 DNA is TGTGCCAGCAGCCCCGGCGGACTATCCTACGAGCAGTACTTC.

This clone was detected only once. This chain uses TRBV5-5 with TRBJ1-6; a weak D match, TRBD1 (6 bases). Germline V gene sequence: CDR1 SGHKS, CDR2 YYEKEE (reference sequence). Trimming stripped 2 bases from V and 13 bases from J, with 22 bases between. The CDR3 spans 16 residues. The CDR3 protein is CASSFPGAPGWSPLHF. CDR3 bases: TGTGCCAGCAGCTTTCCAGGGGCCCCCGGATGGAGCCCCCTCCACTTT.

The table lists this clone with a few counts. The chain couples TRBV15 to TRBJ1-2; D is ambiguous. CDR1 and CDR2 (germline): LNHNV, YYDKDF (reference sequence). This CDR3 contains 12 residues. V dropped 4 bases and J dropped 1 base, with 4 bases sitting between them. DNA for the CDR3: TGTGCCACCAGCACTTATAACTATGGCTACACCTTC. Protein: CATSTYNYGYTF.

This chain links TRBV24-1 with TRBJ2-7; TRBD1 agrees at 9 bases. The CDR3 totals 14 residues. The germline V gene has CDR1 KGHDR and CDR2 SFDVKD. V shed 3 bases and J 3 bases; nucleotides not matched to a gene: 2. CDR3 in DNA: TGTGCCACCAGTGATACAGGGGGCGGCTACGAGCAGTACTTC. Translation gives CATSDTGGGYEQYF.

CDR3 nucleotide sequence: TGTGCCAGCAGTTACTTACCAGGTCGGCTCCAAGAGACCCAGTACTTC. Translating it yields CASSYLPGRLQETQYF. This chain joins TRBV6-2 or TRBV6-3 and TRBJ2-5; D remains unclear. In germline, CDR1 is MNHEY, CDR2 SVGEGT. The CDR3 contains 16 residues. Deletions cut 1 base from V and 1 base from J, with 13 bases between.

The genes are TRBV7-3 and TRBJ2-1; D is unclear. CDR3 length: 13 amino acids. Germline V CDR1 and CDR2: SGHTA, FQGTGA. V lost 5 bases to trimming and J lost 2 bases, with 7 bases between them. DNA of the CDR3: TGTGCCAGCAGCCCGGGTACCTACAATGAGCAGTTCTTC. It codes for CASSPGTYNEQFF.

This sequence joins TRBV7-8 and TRBJ2-5, with TRBD2 matching 12 bases. Looked up from germline, CDR1 is SGHVS and CDR2 is FQNEAQ. V was pared by 6 bases and J by 4 bases, with 18 bases of the junction left unmatched. The CDR3 runs 19 residues. This CDR3 reads CASRAQWASGRARGETQYF. The CDR3 nucleotides are TGTGCCAGCAGGGCGCAGTGGGCTAGCGGGAGGGCCCGAGGAGAGACCCAGTACTTC. Using reference TRBV7-8 and TRBJ2-5 for the parts outside the CDR3, the full variable domain is GAGVSQSPRYKVAKRGQDVALRCDPISGHVSLFWYQQALGQGPEFLTYFQNEAQLDKSGLPSDRFFAERPEGSVSTLKIQRTQQEDSAVYLCASRAQWASGRARGETQYFGPGTRLLVL.